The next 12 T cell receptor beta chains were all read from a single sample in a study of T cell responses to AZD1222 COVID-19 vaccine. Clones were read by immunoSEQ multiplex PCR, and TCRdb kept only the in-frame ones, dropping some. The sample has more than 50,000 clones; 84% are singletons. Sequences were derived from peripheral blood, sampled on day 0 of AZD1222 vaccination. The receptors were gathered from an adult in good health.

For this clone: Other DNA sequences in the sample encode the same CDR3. Here the CDR3 reads CASSYSKGNQPQHF. In DNA, the CDR3 is TGTGCCAGCAGTTACTCGAAGGGCAATCAGCCCCAGCATTTT. The chain recombines TRBV6-5 with TRBJ1-5, with no clear D. Trimming stripped 0 bases from V and 2 bases from J, with 5 bases between. The CDR3 runs to 14 residues. Germline assignment: CDR1 MNHEY and CDR2 SVGAGI.

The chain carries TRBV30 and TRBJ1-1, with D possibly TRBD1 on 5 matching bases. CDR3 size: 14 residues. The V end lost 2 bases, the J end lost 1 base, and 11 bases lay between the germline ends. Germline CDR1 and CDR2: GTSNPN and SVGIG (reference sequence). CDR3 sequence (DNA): TGTGCCTGGAGTCCTGGGACTGCGAACACTGAAGCTTTCTTT. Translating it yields CAWSPGTANTEAFF.

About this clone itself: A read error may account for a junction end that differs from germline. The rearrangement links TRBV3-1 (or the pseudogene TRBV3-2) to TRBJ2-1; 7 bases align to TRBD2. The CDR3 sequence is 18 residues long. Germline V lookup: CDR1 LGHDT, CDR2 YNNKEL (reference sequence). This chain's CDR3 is CAGSPQFAGDPKYNEQFF. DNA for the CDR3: TGTGCCGGCAGCCCCCAGTTTGCGGGAGACCCGAAGTACAATGAGCAGTTCTTC.

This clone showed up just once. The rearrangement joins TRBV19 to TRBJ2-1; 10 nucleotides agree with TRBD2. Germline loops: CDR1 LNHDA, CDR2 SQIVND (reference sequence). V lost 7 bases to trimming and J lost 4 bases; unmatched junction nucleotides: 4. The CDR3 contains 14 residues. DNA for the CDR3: TGTGCCAGTAATCCGACTAGCGGGTACAATGAGCAGTTCTTC. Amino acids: CASNPTSGYNEQFF.

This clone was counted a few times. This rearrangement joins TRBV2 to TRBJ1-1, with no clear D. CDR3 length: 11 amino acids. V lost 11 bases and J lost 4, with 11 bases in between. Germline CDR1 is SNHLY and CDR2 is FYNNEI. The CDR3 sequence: CASERGTEAFF. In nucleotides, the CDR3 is TGTGCCTCCGAACGGGGCACTGAAGCTTTCTTT.

This CDR3 reads CASSFRTGGVGNTIYF. The CDR3 bases are TGCGCCAGCAGCTTTCGGACAGGGGGCGTCGGAAACACCATATATTTT. This chain uses TRBV5-1 with TRBJ1-3; the match to TRBD1 covers 11 bases. Trimming took 2 bases from V and 4 from J; bases not matched to a gene: 5. The CDR3 has 16 amino acids. The germline CDR1 and CDR2 sequences are SGHRS and YFSETQ.

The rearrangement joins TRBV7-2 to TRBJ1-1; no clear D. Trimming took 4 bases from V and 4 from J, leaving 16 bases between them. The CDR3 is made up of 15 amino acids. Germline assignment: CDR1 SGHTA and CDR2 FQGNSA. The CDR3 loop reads CASSSGPQSFTEAFF. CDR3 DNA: TGTGCCAGCAGCTCCGGACCGCAATCGTTCACTGAAGCTTTCTTT.

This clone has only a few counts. The DNA of the CDR3 is TGTGCCAGCAGTGAAAGTGGGTGGGAGCAGTACGTC. The encoded protein is CASSESGWEQYV. The chain employs TRBV6-1 and TRBJ2-7; no reliable D call. Trimming shortened V by 2 bases and J by 7 bases, and 9 bases separated the two germline ends. Germline CDR1 is MNHNS and CDR2 is SASEGT. The CDR3 length is 12 residues.

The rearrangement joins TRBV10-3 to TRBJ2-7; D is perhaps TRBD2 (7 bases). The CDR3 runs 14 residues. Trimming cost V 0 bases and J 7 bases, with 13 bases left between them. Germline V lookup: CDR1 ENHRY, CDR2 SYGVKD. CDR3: CAISESGGLREQYF. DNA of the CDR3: TGTGCCATCAGTGAGTCCGGGGGGCTTAGGGAGCAGTACTTC.

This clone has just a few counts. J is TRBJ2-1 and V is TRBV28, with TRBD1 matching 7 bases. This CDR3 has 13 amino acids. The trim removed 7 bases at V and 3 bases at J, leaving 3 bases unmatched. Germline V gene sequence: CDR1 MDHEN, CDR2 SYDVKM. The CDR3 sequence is CASISGGYNEQFF. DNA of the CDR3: TGTGCCAGCATATCAGGGGGCTACAATGAGCAGTTCTTC.

CDR3 coding DNA: TGTGCCATCAGTCTTGGACAGGGGGACGGCTACACCTTC. As protein: CAISLGQGDGYTF. The chain recombines TRBV10-3 with TRBJ1-2, with 10 positions matching TRBD1. In germline, CDR1 is ENHRY, CDR2 SYGVKD. The CDR3 is 13 amino acids. V shed 5 bases, J shed 8 bases, and the junction held 5 bases outside the gene matches.

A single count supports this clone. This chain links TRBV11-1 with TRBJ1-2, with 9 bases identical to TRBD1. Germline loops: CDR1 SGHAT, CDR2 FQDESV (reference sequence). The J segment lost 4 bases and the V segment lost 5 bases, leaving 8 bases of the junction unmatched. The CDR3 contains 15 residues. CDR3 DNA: TGTGCCAGCAGCGCGGGACAGGGTAGGAGCTATGGCTACACCTTC. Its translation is CASSAGQGRSYGYTF.